A selection of T cell receptor beta chains follows, all from one sample in a study of blood T cell repertoires in COVID-19. Sequencing was performed with immunoSEQ multiplex PCR; in TCRdb, only in-frame clones are kept and a portion is missing. The sample gives 200,000 or so clones, 70% to 90% of which show up once; 3% to 4.5% is in the top ten. Sequenced material: PBMCs or T cells enriched from blood (not recorded which). All receptors derive from a woman in her thirties or forties with acute COVID-19. Both conserved end residues are trimmed from each CDR3. D genes are given only for firm matches. Not every row has a clone size; where given, it reads once, few, many or a size class.

TRBJ1-5,TRBV27,-,-,ASSSQEALNQPQH
TRBJ1-5,TRBV27,-,-,ASSPQEAGISNQPQH
TRBJ1-2,TRBV24-1,TRBD1,-,ATSDPKTGNYT
TRBJ1-1,TRBV7-2,TRBD1,-,ASSSGTGTDAF
TRBJ2-2,TRBV9,TRBD2,-,ASSPGTSGGARTGELF
TRBJ1-4,TRBV5-1,TRBD1,-,ASSLEVPGQGAGEKLF
TRBJ2-3,TRBV29-1,TRBD2,-,SALPGLAGGTDTQY
TRBJ2-7,TRBV5-4,-,-,ASSPSDIVYEQY
TRBJ2-6,TRBV7-3,-,-,ASSLIPEISGANVLT
TRBJ1-5,TRBV19,-,-,ASSPLDGAAQH
TRBJ1-2,TRBV6-1,-,-,ASSETRGRGYT
TRBJ1-5,TRBV7-6,TRBD1,-,ASSPTGGGGNQPQH
TRBJ1-1,TRBV3-1/TRBV3-2,-,-,ASSITPGTPS
TRBJ1-2,TRBV24-1,-,-,ATPGGNYGYT
TRBJ1-2,TRBV11-1,TRBD1,-,ASSLDNVRGLAR
TRBJ1-1,TRBV19,-,-,ASSMSAAGNTEAF
TRBJ1-2,TRBV3-1/TRBV3-2,-,-,ASSQDRGNYGYT
TRBJ1-3,TRBV2,-,-,ASSSPSRRDSGNTIY
TRBJ1-5,TRBV5-1,-,-,ASSLAQGKPQH
TRBJ2-3,TRBV18,TRBD1,-,ASSPPTGKDTQY
TRBJ1-4,TRBV5-8,TRBD1,-,ASSLGDRGANEKLF
TRBJ2-1,TRBV9,TRBD2,few,ASSGEGPASGGLWSSYNEQF
TRBJ2-1,TRBV5-6,TRBD1,few,ASSPQPGQLYNEQF
TRBJ1-3,TRBV29-1,-,-,SVGFAGSGNTIY
TRBJ1-1,TRBV7-9,TRBD1,-,ASADTGGTEAF
TRBJ1-3,TRBV12-3/TRBV12-4,-,-,ASTLILGNTIY
TRBJ2-5,TRBV9,TRBD2,-,ASSVRGVEETQY
TRBJ1-2,TRBV4-3,-,-,ASSPTRGGATNYGYT
TRBJ1-1,TRBV18,-,-,ASSRRGPEAF
TRBJ1-2,TRBV6-5,-,-,ASSYSIGGGVYGYT
TRBJ2-2,TRBV24-1,-,-,ATSQDRDTGELF
TRBJ2-5,TRBV7-8,TRBD1,-,ASSLAETGGSGTQY
TRBJ1-2,TRBV7-8,-,-,ASSLGQPGRYGYT
TRBJ2-1,TRBV2,-,-,ASSETAPSYNEQF
TRBJ1-1,TRBV27,-,-,ASRIGLYTEAF
TRBJ1-2,TRBV6-5,TRBD1,-,ASSDRGGIYGYT
TRBJ1-2,TRBV5-1,TRBD1,-,ASSATGTAMGGYT
TRBJ2-3,TRBV5-1,TRBD2,-,ASSTGLAGADTQY
TRBJ1-1,TRBV12-3/TRBV12-4,-,-,ASSRGGTEAF
TRBJ2-1,TRBV3-1/TRBV3-2,-,-,ASSRGLFNNEQF
TRBJ2-2,TRBV7-2,TRBD1,-,ASSSTGEWYGELF
TRBJ2-1,TRBV4-3,-,-,ASSQDRFGGEQF
TRBJ1-5,TRBV7-2,TRBD1,-,ASSSTGTGGSRQPQH
TRBJ1-1,TRBV6-5,-,-,ASSYSSDSEAF
TRBJ1-4,TRBV9,-,-,ASSSSTATNEKLF
TRBJ2-1,TRBV4-3,-,-,ASSQDLPPTYNEQF
TRBJ1-2,TRBV30,TRBD1,-,AWSDFTGTAYGYT
TRBJ2-7,TRBV9,-,-,ASSVGAQLDEQY
TRBJ1-2,TRBV2,TRBD1,-,ASSEGFRTGFNYGYT
TRBJ2-3,TRBV9,TRBD2,-,ASSVVSGGADTQY
TRBJ2-1,TRBV10-1,TRBD1,-,ASSERGRLGNEQF
TRBJ1-5,TRBV27,TRBD1,-,ASRRGGALFVQPQH
TRBJ1-1,TRBV12-5,-,-,ASEKLGAEAF
TRBJ2-1,TRBV18,TRBD1,once,ASSPPGTGTNEQF
TRBJ1-2,TRBV19,-,-,ASSSIGQKFYGYT
TRBJ1-1,TRBV6-2/TRBV6-3,-,few,ASSYGQNTEAF
TRBJ1-5,TRBV19,TRBD1,-,ASSIQKGANQPQH